This TCR beta chain emerged from a study of human T cells and chemical hapten exposure (dated by TCRdb to about 2021). Turning to the overall study: For sensitization, 2% DPC in acetone was applied to a roughly 2 cm by roughly 2 cm area of upper inner arm skin. Throughout the study period of roughly 24 weeks, patients also received therapeutic DPC doses to the scalp every week. Patch tests used Finn chambers with 0.01% DPC on the upper back, scored after 6 days by International Contact Dermatitis Research Group standards. Most of the patients in the cohort were female, and the cohort covered alopecia areata with under or over 50% scalp involvement, alopecia totalis and alopecia universalis. Libraries were combined into a pool for sequencing, and differences in TCR yield between samples came mainly from small differences in library volumes within the pool. In alopecia patients, the study followed how the peripheral blood TCR repertoire changed in vivo over primary and secondary sensitization to diphenylcyclopropenone (DPC), a hapten. Blood was sampled from patients pre-sensitization (week 0) and at 2, 6 and about 24 weeks after DPC sensitization. For TCR sequencing, blood came from over 25 alopecia patients at anywhere from one to four time points (pre-sensitization, 2, 6 and 24 weeks).

V lost 2 bases and J lost 6 bases; the stretch between them is 13 bases long. The CDR1 and CDR2 encoded by the germline V gene (reference sequence) are MNHNY and SVGAGI. There are 14 amino acids in the CDR3, from cysteine to phenylalanine inclusive. The retained sequence is limited to the CDR3, 42 bases, with the frame set at the first base. The method behind the library was RACE. Sequencing instrument: NextSeq 500. During library preparation, unique molecular identifiers were attached to individual cDNA molecules so that TCRs could be counted quantitatively and reproducibly. Each blood RNA sample was used to sequence both TCR alpha and TCR beta chains. Per the original workflow: Samples had a median of 95,638 TCRs, with a range from 23,224 to 690,600. V, J and CDR3 annotation of the TCR reads was performed with the Decombinator software suite. For PS versus PT1 abundance plots, all samples were subsampled to the same number of TCRs (28,000). TCRs were defined as expanded if absent before sensitization and observed at least eight times at the 2-week time point. Using fastp at Q25 and MiXCR, TCRdb reprocessed the public reads and kept productive beta chains. Every distinct CDR3 protein forms one entry, paired with its most common genes and DNA. TCRdb, not the authors, supplied the V and J calls. The sample includes over 100,000 distinct CDR3 sequences, with roughly a tenth observed a single time. About 3.4% of the sample is held by the ten biggest clonotypes.

The study at large found these results: Because all patients had alopecia, a presumed autoimmune disease, the immune response of the patients might differ from that of healthy individuals. DPC sensitization did not change the number of TCRs with a frequency above 1 in 1000, and there was no evidence of changes in global repertoire structure. After repeated subsampling, the strength of the expansion versus patch-test correlation and the threshold at which it became significant changed. Significantly more large CDR3 similarity clusters were formed by expanded TCRs than by pre-sensitization or healthy control sets, consistent with antigen-driven responses. A positive correlation was found between the number of PT1 expanded TCRs and patch test score, with significance reached at thresholds 8, 16 and 32 but not 4.

The sample's time point label, decoded: patch test 2, 6 weeks after DPC sensitization. Per the publication, the treatment or condition label means: therapeutic diphenylcyclopropenone sensitization with weekly scalp DPC. At every patch-test visit, the blood draw took place before the patch test was put on. Patients were considered eligible if aged 18 to 70, diagnosed with alopecia and deemed suitable for DPC therapy, and patients were excluded if pregnant. Total RNA was extracted from unfractionated whole blood collected in Tempus Blood RNA tubes. As for this clonotype: Its antigen is still unknown. Qualities for individual bases were not recorded, and no much larger clone is one base off.

Recombination linked TRBV6-6 to TRBJ1-1; the D segment could be TRBD1, given 6 matching bases. The origin of this receptor is a middle-aged woman with alopecia areata. Some clones in this sample may be carry-over from other donors' samples. This specimen was whole blood, taken in connection with sensitization to the hapten diphenylcyclopropenone (DPC). CDR3 sequence: CASSYRGEGSEAFF. The DNA is as follows: TGTGCCAGCAGTTACAGGGGGGAGGGCTCTGAAGCTTTCTTT.